The rows below give T cell receptor beta chains drawn from one sample of a study of control samples from healthy donors and cancer patients. Sequencing was performed with immunoSEQ multiplex PCR; in TCRdb, only in-frame clones are kept and a portion is missing. The table for this sample gives some 180,000 clones. The specimen was blood. These receptors came from a young woman in good health. The CDR3 runs from the conserved cysteine through the conserved F or W. The D gene is left open where the match is weak.

v_gene,d_gene,j_gene,len,CDR3aa,CDR3nt
TRBV5-8,-,TRBJ1-3,15,CASSRFGTAGNTIYF,TGTGCCAGCAGCCGATTCGGGACTGCTGGAAACACCATATATTTT
TRBV12-3/TRBV12-4,-,TRBJ1-5,13,CASSLGLYQPQHF,TGTGCCAGCAGTTTAGGACTCTATCAGCCCCAGCATTTT
TRBV28,-,TRBJ1-4,17,CASRNGGAAATNEKLFF,TGTGCCAGCAGGAACGGAGGGGCCGCGGCAACTAATGAAAAACTGTTTTTT
TRBV6-1,-,TRBJ1-4,17,CASSEDLRRERNEKLFF,TGTGCCAGCAGTGAAGACCTTCGCCGGGAAAGGAATGAAAAACTGTTTTTT
TRBV6-6,-,TRBJ1-5,16,CASSPRGLASNQPQHF,TGTGCCAGCAGCCCTCGGGGACTTGCCAGCAATCAGCCCCAGCATTTT
TRBV12-3/TRBV12-4,-,TRBJ1-5,10,CAPAPQPQHF,TGTGCCCCCGCCCCTCAGCCCCAGCATTTT
TRBV28,-,TRBJ1-3,14,CASSPLYSGNTIYF,TGTGCCAGCAGCCCATTGTACTCTGGAAACACCATATATTTT
TRBV11-2,-,TRBJ2-7,16,CASSLNRRGLPYEQYF,TGTGCCAGCAGCTTAAATCGTCGGGGTCTACCCTACGAGCAGTACTTC
TRBV7-9,-,TRBJ1-5,14,CASSSHRNNQPQHF,TGTGCCAGCAGCTCCCACAGGAACAATCAGCCCCAGCATTTT
TRBV12-2,-,TRBJ2-1,16,CASRPGGGKGYNEQFF,TGTGCAAGTCGCCCTGGCGGGGGAAAGGGGTACAATGAGCAGTTCTTC
TRBV6-5,-,TRBJ1-1,15,CASSYSFRPGAEAFF,TGTGCCAGCAGTTACTCCTTTAGGCCCGGCGCTGAAGCTTTCTTT
TRBV19,TRBD1,TRBJ2-7,14,CASSLRGHGNEQYF,TGTGCCAGTAGTTTAAGGGGGCACGGGAACGAGCAGTACTTC
TRBV9,TRBD2,TRBJ2-1,15,CASSPRTSGRNEQFF,TGTGCCAGCAGCCCCCGGACTAGCGGACGCAATGAGCAGTTCTTC
TRBV27,-,TRBJ1-6,14,CASAVKDYNSPLHF,TGTGCCAGCGCTGTCAAGGACTATAATTCACCCCTCCACTTT
TRBV7-2,-,TRBJ2-5,15,CASSLGSSQTGPQYF,TGTGCCAGCAGCTTAGGTAGCAGCCAGACGGGTCCCCAGTACTTC
TRBV27,TRBD2,TRBJ2-7,14,CASSWRGKSYEQYF,TGTGCCAGCAGTTGGCGGGGGAAGTCGTACGAGCAGTACTTC
TRBV27,TRBD1,TRBJ1-6,15,CASSLSGTGNSPLHF,TGTGCCAGCAGTTTATCCGGGACAGGCAATTCACCCCTCCACTTT
TRBV29-1,-,TRBJ1-1,13,CSVEGRMNTEAFF,TGCAGCGTTGAAGGACGGATGAACACTGAAGCTTTCTTT
TRBV19,-,TRBJ1-4,15,CASSWVGRRDEKLFF,TGTGCCAGTAGTTGGGTGGGGCGGCGAGATGAAAAACTGTTTTTT
TRBV21-1,-,TRBJ1-1,16,CASSKDSRRADTEAFF,TGTGCCAGCAGCAAAGACTCACGGAGAGCGGACACTGAAGCTTTCTTT
TRBV5-8,-,TRBJ2-1,12,CASSLLNNEQFF,TGTGCCAGCAGCTTGCTCAACAATGAGCAGTTCTTC
TRBV28,TRBD2,TRBJ2-4,17,CASSPGAGGFAKNIQYF,TGTGCCAGCAGTCCAGGGGCGGGGGGCTTTGCCAAAAACATTCAGTACTTC
TRBV6-5,-,TRBJ1-5,12,CASRDGNQPQHF,TGTGCCAGCAGGGACGGCAATCAGCCCCAGCATTTT
TRBV28,-,TRBJ2-7,12,CASRNTAYEQYF,TGTGCCAGCCGGAATACTGCCTACGAGCAGTACTTC
TRBV7-9,-,TRBJ2-7,14,CASSLGGGGYEQYF,TGTGCCAGCAGCTTAGGGGGTGGTGGTTACGAGCAGTACTTC
TRBV2,-,TRBJ2-1,15,CASSVDRSSYNEQFF,TGTGCCAGCAGTGTTGACCGGAGCTCCTACAATGAGCAGTTCTTC
TRBV6-1,-,TRBJ1-2,13,CASSEVDVGGYTF,TGTGCCAGCAGTGAAGTGGACGTGGGAGGCTACACCTTC
TRBV12-3/TRBV12-4,-,TRBJ2-1,12,CASNIGSNEQFF,TGTGCCAGCAACATAGGGTCCAATGAGCAGTTCTTC
TRBV24-1,-,TRBJ1-1,13,CATSRSDYTEAFF,TGTGCCACCAGTAGGTCGGACTACACTGAAGCTTTCTTT
TRBV7-6,-,TRBJ1-2,13,CASSLVGPYGYTF,TGTGCCAGCAGCTTAGTGGGGCCCTATGGCTACACCTTC
TRBV6-1,TRBD1,TRBJ1-5,16,CASSGDRGASNQPQHF,TGTGCCAGCAGTGGGGACAGGGGGGCATCCAATCAGCCCCAGCATTTT
TRBV4-3,TRBD1,TRBJ1-2,14,CASSQDTGGYGYTF,TGCGCCAGCAGCCAGGATACAGGGGGATATGGCTACACCTTC
TRBV11-2,-,TRBJ1-5,15,CASSLGSTGNQPQHF,TGTGCCAGCAGCTTAGGATCAACAGGGAATCAGCCCCAGCATTTT
TRBV4-1,TRBD1,TRBJ1-2,15,CASSQDRGTGQGYTF,TGCGCCAGCAGCCAAGATCGTGGGACAGGGCAAGGCTACACCTTC
TRBV12-5,-,TRBJ1-1,13,CASGLVGQSEAFF,TGTGCTAGTGGTTTGGTAGGCCAGTCTGAAGCTTTCTTT
TRBV24-1,-,TRBJ2-4,17,CATSDPRAPGEKGIQYF,TGTGCCACCAGTGATCCAAGAGCACCAGGGGAAAAAGGCATTCAGTACTTC
TRBV28,-,TRBJ1-1,12,CASSLLSTEAFF,TGTGCCAGCAGTTTACTGAGCACTGAAGCTTTCTTT
TRBV29-1,-,TRBJ1-2,12,CSSSEANYGYTF,TGCAGCTCCAGTGAAGCTAACTATGGCTACACCTTC
TRBV2,-,TRBJ2-2,12,CATQGSTGELFF,TGTGCCACCCAAGGCAGCACCGGGGAGCTGTTTTTT
TRBV7-6,-,TRBJ2-6,13,CASTYSGANVLTF,TGTGCCAGCACGTACTCTGGGGCCAACGTCCTGACTTTC
TRBV29-1,TRBD2,TRBJ2-3,15,CSLWTSGGSTDTQYF,TGCAGCCTCTGGACTAGCGGGGGAAGCACAGATACGCAGTATTTT
TRBV28,-,TRBJ1-5,16,CASTGREWGSNQPQHF,TGTGCCAGTACAGGGCGGGAATGGGGAAGCAATCAGCCCCAGCATTTT
TRBV9,-,TRBJ1-4,14,CASSAGPMNEKLFF,TGTGCCAGCAGCGCGGGACCGATGAATGAAAAACTGTTTTTT
TRBV18,TRBD1,TRBJ1-4,14,CASSWDRVGEKLFF,TGTGCCAGCTCATGGGACAGGGTCGGCGAAAAACTGTTTTTT
TRBV18,-,TRBJ1-4,18,CASSPSPLFRSTNEKLFF,TGTGCCAGCTCACCGTCCCCGCTGTTCAGATCTACTAATGAAAAACTGTTTTTT
TRBV6-4,-,TRBJ2-2,16,CASSDSGTSSTGELFF,TGTGCCAGCAGTGACTCAGGCACTAGCTCCACCGGGGAGCTGTTTTTT
TRBV23-1,-,TRBJ1-5,15,CASTEKGGWDQPQHF,TGCGCCAGCACCGAGAAGGGGGGGTGGGATCAGCCCCAGCATTTT
TRBV5-4,TRBD2,TRBJ2-2,18,CASTAGLAGGTNTGELFF,TGTGCCAGCACCGCCGGTCTAGCGGGGGGGACGAACACCGGGGAGCTGTTTTTT
TRBV9,-,TRBJ1-5,15,CASSSSVGVNQPQHF,TGTGCCAGCAGCAGCTCGGTAGGCGTCAATCAGCCCCAGCATTTT
TRBV27,-,TRBJ1-1,13,CASSLGGHTEAFF,TGTGCCAGCAGTTTAGGAGGTCACACTGAAGCTTTCTTT
TRBV7-9,-,TRBJ2-7,15,CASSPQGGKIYEQYF,TGTGCCAGCAGCCCGCAAGGCGGCAAAATCTACGAGCAGTACTTC
TRBV6-5,-,TRBJ1-2,14,CASSYSNGAYGYTF,TGTGCCAGCAGTTACTCGAACGGGGCCTATGGCTACACCTTC
TRBV15,-,TRBJ2-5,12,CATSRGPGTQYF,TGTGCCACCAGCAGAGGACCGGGGACCCAGTACTTC